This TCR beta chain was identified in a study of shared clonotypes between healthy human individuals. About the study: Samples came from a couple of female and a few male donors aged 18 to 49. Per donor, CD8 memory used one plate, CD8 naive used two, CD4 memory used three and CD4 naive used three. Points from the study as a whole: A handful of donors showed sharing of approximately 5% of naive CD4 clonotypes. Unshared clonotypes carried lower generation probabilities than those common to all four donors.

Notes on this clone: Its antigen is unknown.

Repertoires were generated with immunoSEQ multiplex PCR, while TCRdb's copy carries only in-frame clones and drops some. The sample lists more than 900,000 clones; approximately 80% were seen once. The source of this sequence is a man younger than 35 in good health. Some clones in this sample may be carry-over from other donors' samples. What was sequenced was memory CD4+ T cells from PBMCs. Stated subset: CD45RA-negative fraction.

DNA of the CDR3: TGTGCCAGCAAAACAGGGATGAACGCCGAACACCACTCGGGTAGGAGAGAGACCCAGTACTTC. Amino acid sequence: CASKTGMNAEHHSGRRETQYF. The chain is built from TRBV2 and TRBJ2-5; weak D call: TRBD1 (6 bases). This CDR3 spans 21 amino acids. V was trimmed by 7 bases and J by 4 bases, leaving 37 bases between them. CDR1 and CDR2 from the germline V gene are SNHLY and FYNNEI.